The clone carrying this TCR beta chain has a count of ten or more. Its antigen remains unidentified. A patient was excluded if there was uncontrolled infection, other autoimmune disease, pregnancy or lactation. Used for diagnoses were clinical symptoms, serum thyroxine and TRAb, thyroid ultrasound and orbital computed tomography. The data belong to a study of T cells in Graves' hyperthyroidism and ophthalmopathy. Study findings and constraints: Among clonotypes expanded in thyroid above 0.001, most were also found in blood.

Germline CDR1 LNHNV, CDR2 YYDKDF (reference sequence). The CDR3 has 15 amino acids. V was cut by 1 base and J by 3 bases, with 13 bases left in between. Authors of the study amplified TCR beta CDR3 regions from RNA transcripts. HTBI primers drove first-round RT-PCR of the TCR CDR3. MiXCR, run by TCRdb on the multiplex PCR reads, gives a single entry per CDR3 protein. The sample holds hundreds of thousands of distinct CDR3 sequences; over 12% are singletons and the top ten take about 12%. This chain links TRBV15 with TRBJ2-7, with D possibly matching TRBD1 (6 bases). The source material was blood. This receptor was obtained from a man aged 18 to 30 with Graves' ophthalmopathy. CDR3: CATSRVTGAFYEQYF. The DNA of the CDR3 is TGTGCCACCAGCAGAGTGACAGGAGCCTTCTACGAGCAGTACTTC.